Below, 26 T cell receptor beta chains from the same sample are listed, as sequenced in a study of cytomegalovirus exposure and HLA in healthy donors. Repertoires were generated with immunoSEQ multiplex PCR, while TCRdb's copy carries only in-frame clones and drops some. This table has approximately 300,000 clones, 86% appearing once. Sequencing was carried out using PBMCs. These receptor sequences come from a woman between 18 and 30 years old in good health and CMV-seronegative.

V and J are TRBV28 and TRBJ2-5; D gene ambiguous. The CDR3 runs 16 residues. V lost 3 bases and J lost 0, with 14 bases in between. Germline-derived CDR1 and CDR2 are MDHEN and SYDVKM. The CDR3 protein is CASSLGQTKYQETQYF. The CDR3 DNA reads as TGTGCCAGCAGTTTGGGCCAGACCAAGTACCAAGAGACCCAGTACTTC.

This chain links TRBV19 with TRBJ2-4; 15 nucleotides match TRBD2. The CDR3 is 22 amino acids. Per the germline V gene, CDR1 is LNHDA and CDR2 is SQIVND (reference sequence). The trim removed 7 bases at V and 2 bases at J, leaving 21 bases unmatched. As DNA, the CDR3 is TGTGCCAGTACCAATCGGGGGCCGGGACTAGCGGGAGGAAGGGTTTCCAAAAACATTCAGTACTTC. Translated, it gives CASTNRGPGLAGGRVSKNIQYF.

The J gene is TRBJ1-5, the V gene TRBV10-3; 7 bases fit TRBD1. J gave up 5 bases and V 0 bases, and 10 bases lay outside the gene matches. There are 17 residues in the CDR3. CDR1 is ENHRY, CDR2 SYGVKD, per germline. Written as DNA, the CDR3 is TGTGCCATCAGTGAGTCGCAGGGGGTAGCGAACGATCAGCCCCAGCATTTT. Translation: CAISESQGVANDQPQHF.

The CDR3 here is CASSQDRSSYGYTF. The DNA for the CDR3 is TGCGCCAGCAGCCAGGACAGGTCGTCCTATGGCTACACCTTC. The genes are TRBV4-3 and TRBJ1-2; 7 bases are shared with TRBD1. The CDR3 length is 14 residues. The V segment lost 3 bases and the J segment 4 bases; nucleotides outside the gene matches: 5. CDR1 and CDR2 from the germline V gene are LGHNA and YSLEER.

The CDR3 loop is CASSRQGPSTDTQYF. The CDR3 DNA reads as TGTGCCAGCAGCCGACAGGGTCCTAGCACAGATACGCAGTATTTT. This sequence joins TRBV7-2 and TRBJ2-3; TRBD1 matches 7 bases. Germline trimming cut 5 bases from V and 0 bases from J; bases unmatched to any gene: 5. Germline V gene data show CDR1 as SGHTA and CDR2 as FQGNSA. The CDR3 covers 15 residues.

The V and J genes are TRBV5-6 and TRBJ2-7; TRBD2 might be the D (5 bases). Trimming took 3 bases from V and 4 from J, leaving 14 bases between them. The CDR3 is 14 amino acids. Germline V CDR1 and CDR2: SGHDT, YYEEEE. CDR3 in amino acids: CASSWAGRDYEQYF. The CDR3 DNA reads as TGTGCCAGCAGCTGGGCCGGACGGGATTACGAGCAGTACTTC.

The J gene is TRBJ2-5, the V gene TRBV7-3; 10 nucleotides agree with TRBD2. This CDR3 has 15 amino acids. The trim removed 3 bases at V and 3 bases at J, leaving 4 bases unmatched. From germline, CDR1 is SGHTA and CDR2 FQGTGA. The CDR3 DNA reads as TGTGCCAGCAGCTTCCGGCTAGCGGGAGAAGAGACCCAGTACTTC. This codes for CASSFRLAGEETQYF.

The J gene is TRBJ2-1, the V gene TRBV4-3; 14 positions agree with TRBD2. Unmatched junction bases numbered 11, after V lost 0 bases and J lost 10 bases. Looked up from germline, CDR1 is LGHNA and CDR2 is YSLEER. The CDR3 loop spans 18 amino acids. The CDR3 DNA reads TGCGCCAGCAGCCAAGAAGGGTCGGGGACTAGCGGGAGTCGCGAGCAGTTCTTC. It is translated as CASSQEGSGTSGSREQFF.

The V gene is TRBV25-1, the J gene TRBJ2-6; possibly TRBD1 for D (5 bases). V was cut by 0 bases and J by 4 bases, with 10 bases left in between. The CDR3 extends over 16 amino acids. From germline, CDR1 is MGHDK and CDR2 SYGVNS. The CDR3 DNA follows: TGTGCCAGCAGTGAATACAGGGCGAGCGGGGCCAACGTCCTGACTTTC. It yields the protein CASSEYRASGANVLTF.

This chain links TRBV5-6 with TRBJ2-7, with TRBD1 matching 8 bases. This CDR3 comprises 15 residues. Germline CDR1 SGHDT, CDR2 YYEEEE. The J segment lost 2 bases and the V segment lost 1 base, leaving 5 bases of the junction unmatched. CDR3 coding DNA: TGTGCCAGCAGCTTGTTAGGACAGGGTCCCTACGAGCAGTACTTC. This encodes CASSLLGQGPYEQYF.

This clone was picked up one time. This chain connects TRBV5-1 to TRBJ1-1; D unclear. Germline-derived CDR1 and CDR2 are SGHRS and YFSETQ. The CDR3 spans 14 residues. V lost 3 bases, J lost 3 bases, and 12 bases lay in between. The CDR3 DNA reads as TGCGCCAGCAGCTCAGGAACGGTGGACACTGAAGCTTTCTTT. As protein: CASSSGTVDTEAFF.

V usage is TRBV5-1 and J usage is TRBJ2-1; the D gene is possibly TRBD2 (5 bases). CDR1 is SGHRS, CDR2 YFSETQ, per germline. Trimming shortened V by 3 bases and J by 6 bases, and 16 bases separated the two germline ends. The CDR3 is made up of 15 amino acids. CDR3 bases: TGCGCCAGCAGCTACCTAGCTATTTCGGGCAATGAGCAGTTCTTC. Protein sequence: CASSYLAISGNEQFF.

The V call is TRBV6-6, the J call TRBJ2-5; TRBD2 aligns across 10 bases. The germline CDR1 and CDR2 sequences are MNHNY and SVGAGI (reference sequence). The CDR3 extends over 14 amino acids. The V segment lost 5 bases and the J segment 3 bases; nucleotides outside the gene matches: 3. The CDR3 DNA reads TGTGCCAGCAGTCCGCTAGCGGGAGAAGAGACCCAGTACTTC. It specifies CASSPLAGEETQYF.

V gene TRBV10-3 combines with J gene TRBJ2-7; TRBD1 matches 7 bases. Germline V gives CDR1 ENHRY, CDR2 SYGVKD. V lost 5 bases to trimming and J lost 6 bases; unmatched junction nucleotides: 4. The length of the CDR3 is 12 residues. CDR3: CAISTGASEQYF. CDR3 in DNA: TGTGCCATCAGTACAGGGGCGAGCGAGCAGTACTTC.

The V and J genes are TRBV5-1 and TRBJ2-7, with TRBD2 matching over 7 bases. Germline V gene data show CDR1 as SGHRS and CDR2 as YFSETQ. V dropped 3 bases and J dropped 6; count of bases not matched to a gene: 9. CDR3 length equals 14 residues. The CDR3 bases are TGCGCCAGCAGCTCAGGGACTACAAGCGGCGAGCAGTACTTC. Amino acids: CASSSGTTSGEQYF.

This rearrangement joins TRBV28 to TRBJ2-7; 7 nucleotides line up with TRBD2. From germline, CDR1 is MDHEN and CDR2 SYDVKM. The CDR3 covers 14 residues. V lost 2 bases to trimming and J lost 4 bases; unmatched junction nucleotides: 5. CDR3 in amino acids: CASSLELAVYEQYF. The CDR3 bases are TGTGCCAGCAGTTTAGAGCTAGCGGTATACGAGCAGTACTTC.

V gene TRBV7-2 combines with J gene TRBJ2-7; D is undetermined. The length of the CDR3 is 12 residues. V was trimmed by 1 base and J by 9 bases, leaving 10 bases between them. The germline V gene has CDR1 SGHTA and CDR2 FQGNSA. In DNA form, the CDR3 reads TGTGCCAGCAGCTTAGGCGGCAGTGGGCAGTACTTC. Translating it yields CASSLGGSGQYF. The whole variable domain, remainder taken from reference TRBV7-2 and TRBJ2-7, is GAGVSQSPSNKVTEKGKDVELRCDPISGHTALYWYRQSLGQGLEFLIYFQGNSAPDKSGLPSDRFSAERTGGSVSTLTIQRTQQEDSAVYLCASSLGGSGQYFGPGTRLTVT.

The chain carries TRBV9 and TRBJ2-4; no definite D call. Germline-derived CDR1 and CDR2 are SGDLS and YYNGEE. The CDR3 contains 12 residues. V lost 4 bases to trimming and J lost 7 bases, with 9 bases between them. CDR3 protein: CASSPGSNIQYF. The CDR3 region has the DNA TGTGCCAGCAGCCCCGGTAGTAACATTCAGTACTTC.

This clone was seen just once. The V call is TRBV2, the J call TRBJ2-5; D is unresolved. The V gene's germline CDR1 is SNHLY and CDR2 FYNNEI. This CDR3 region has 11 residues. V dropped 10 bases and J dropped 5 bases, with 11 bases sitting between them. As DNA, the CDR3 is TGTGCCACCTCCCCCCAGGAGACCCAGTACTTC. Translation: CATSPQETQYF.

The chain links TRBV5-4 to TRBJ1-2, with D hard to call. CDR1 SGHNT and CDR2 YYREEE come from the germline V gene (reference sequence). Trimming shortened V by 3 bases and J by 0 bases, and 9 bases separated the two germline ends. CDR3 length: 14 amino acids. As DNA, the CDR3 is TGTGCCAGCAGCTCGGCTAGGACTAACTATGGCTACACCTTC. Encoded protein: CASSSARTNYGYTF.

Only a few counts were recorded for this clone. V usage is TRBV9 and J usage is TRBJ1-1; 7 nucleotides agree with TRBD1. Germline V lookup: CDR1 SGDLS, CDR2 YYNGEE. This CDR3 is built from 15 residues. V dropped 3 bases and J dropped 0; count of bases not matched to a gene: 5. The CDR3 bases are TGTGCCAGCAGCGGACGGACAGGTTTGAACACTGAAGCTTTCTTT. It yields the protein CASSGRTGLNTEAFF.

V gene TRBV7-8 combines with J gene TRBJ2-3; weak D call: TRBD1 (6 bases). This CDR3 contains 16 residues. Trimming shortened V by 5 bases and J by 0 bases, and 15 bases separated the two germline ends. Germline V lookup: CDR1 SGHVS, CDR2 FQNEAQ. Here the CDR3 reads CASSRFGGGSTDTQYF. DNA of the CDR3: TGTGCCAGCAGCCGATTTGGGGGCGGTAGCACAGATACGCAGTATTTT.

The CDR3, as DNA: TGTGCCAGCAGTTTATCGGTCAGGGGATTTTCCTACGAGCAGTACTTC. Encoded protein: CASSLSVRGFSYEQYF. The chain couples TRBV27 to TRBJ2-7, with TRBD1 as a possible D gene (6 bases). Germline V CDR1 and CDR2: MNHEY, SMNVEV (reference sequence). This CDR3 comprises 16 residues. The V end lost 0 bases, the J end lost 1 base, and 13 bases lay between the germline ends.

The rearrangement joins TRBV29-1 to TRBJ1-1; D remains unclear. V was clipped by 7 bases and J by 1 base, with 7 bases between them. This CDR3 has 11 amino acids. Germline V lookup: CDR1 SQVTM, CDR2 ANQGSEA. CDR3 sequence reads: CSGRENTEAFF. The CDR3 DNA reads TGCAGCGGGAGGGAGAACACTGAAGCTTTCTTT.

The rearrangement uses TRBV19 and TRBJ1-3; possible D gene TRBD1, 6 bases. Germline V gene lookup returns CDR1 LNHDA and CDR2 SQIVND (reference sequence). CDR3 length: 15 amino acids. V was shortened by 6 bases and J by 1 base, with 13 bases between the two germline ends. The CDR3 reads CASSLDRFSGNTIYF. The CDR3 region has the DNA TGTGCCAGTAGCCTGGACAGATTTTCTGGAAACACCATATATTTT.

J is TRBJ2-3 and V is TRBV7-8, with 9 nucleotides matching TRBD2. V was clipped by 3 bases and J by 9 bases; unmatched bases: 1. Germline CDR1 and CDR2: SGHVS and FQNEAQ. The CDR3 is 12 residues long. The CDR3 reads CASSFTSGTQYF. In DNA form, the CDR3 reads TGTGCCAGCAGCTTTACTAGCGGGACGCAGTATTTT.